This TCR beta chain was sequenced during a study of blood T cell repertoires in COVID-19. Study context: From the United States, Italy and Spain came samples of acute and convalescent COVID-19. T cells, B-cell-depleted T cells, or PBMCs supplied cDNA or gDNA.

The V and J ends lost 7 bases and 0 bases respectively, with 6 bases between them. Per germline, CDR1 SNHLY and CDR2 FYNNEI. This CDR3 contains 12 residues. In the authors' workflow: Scientists estimated how many nucleated cells there were by amplifying reference gene primers. The repertoire was sequenced with immunoSEQ multiplex PCR; TCRdb's copy has only in-frame clones and lacks some. V and J calls and clone size follow that table, whereas D and trimming were derived from the DNA. This table holds roughly 91,000 clones, roughly 84% found once. This clone is a singleton in its sample. The origin of this receptor is a man aged 70-80 years with acute or convalescent COVID-19. The rearrangement uses TRBV2 and TRBJ1-1, with unresolved D. Sequencing was performed on peripheral blood. Here the CDR3 reads CASTELNTEAFF. The CDR3 region has the DNA TGTGCCAGCACGGAGTTGAACACTGAAGCTTTCTTT.